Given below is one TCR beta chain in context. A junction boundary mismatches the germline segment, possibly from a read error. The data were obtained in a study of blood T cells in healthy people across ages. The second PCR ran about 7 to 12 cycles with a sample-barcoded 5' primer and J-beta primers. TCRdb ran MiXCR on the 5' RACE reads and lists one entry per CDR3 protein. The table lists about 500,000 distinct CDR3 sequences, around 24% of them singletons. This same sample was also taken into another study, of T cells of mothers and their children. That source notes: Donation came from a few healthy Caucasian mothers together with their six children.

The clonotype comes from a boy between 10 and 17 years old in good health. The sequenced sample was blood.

The CDR3 bases are TGTGCCAGCAGCCAAAGACAGGGAACCGGGGAGCTGCTTTTT. As protein: CASSQRQGTGELLF. The chain links TRBV3-1 to TRBJ2-2, with TRBD1 matching 7 bases. Germline CDR1 is LGHDT and CDR2 is YNNKEL (reference sequence). The CDR3 sequence is 14 residues long.